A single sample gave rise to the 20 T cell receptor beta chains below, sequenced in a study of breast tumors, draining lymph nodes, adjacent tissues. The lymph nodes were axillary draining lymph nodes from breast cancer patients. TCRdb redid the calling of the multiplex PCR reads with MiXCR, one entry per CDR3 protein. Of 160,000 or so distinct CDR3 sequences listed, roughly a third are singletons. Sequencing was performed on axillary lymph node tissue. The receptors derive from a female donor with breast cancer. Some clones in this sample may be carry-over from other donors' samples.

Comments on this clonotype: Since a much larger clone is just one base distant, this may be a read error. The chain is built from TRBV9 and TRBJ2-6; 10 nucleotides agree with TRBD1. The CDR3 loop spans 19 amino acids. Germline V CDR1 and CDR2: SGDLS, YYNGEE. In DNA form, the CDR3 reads TGTGCCAGCAGCCAAACCGGGACAGGGGTGCCCTCTGCGGCCAACGTCCTGACTTTC. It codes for CASSQTGTGVPSAANVLTF.

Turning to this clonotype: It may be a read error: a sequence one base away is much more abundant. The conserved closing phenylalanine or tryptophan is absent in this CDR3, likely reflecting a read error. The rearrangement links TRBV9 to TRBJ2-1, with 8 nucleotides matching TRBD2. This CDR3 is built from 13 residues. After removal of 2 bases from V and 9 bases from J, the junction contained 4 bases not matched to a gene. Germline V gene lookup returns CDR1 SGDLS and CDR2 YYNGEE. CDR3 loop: CASSVGGGTEQFS. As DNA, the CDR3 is TGTGCCAGCAGCGTCGGGGGGGGAACTGAGCAGTTCTCC.

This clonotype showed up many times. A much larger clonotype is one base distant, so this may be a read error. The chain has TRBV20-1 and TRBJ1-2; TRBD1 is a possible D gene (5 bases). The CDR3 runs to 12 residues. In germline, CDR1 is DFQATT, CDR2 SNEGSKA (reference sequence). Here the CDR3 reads CSANFGGYGSTF. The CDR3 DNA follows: TGCAGTGCCAACTTTGGGGGGTATGGCTCCACCTTC.

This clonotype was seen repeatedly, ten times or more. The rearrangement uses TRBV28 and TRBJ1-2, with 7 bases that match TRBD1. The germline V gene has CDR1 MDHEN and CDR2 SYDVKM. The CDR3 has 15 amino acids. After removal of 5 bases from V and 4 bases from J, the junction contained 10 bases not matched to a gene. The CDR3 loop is CASSPPQGKGYGYTF. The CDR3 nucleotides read TGTGCCAGCAGTCCTCCACAGGGGAAAGGCTATGGCTACACCTTC.

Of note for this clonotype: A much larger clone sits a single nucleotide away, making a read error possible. The CDR3 DNA follows: TGTGCCACCAACCTAAGGGACAAGGAGAGCTCCTACGAGCAGTACTTC. Its protein is CATNLRDKESSYEQYF. The rearrangement links TRBV28 to TRBJ2-7, with D maybe TRBD1 (6 bases). The V gene lost 10 bases and the J gene lost 0 bases, with 22 bases spanning the gap. CDR3 length: 16 residues. CDR1 is MDHEN and CDR2 is SYDVKM in the germline V gene.

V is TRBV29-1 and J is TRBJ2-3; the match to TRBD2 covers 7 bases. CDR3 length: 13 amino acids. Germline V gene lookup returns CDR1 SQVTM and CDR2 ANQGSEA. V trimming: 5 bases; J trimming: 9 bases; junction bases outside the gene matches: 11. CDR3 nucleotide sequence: TGCAGCGTTACGAGACTAGCTCTTGACACGCAGTATTTT. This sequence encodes CSVTRLALDTQYF.

CDR3 coding DNA: TGTGCCAGCGCCCGCGACATCCCTTCCTACGAGCAGTACTTC. Amino acid sequence: CASARDIPSYEQYF. This sequence joins TRBV6-2 or TRBV6-3 and TRBJ2-7, with D unclear. This CDR3 region has 14 residues. The germline gives CDR1 MNHEY, CDR2 SVGEGT. V lost 8 bases to trimming and J lost 1 base, with 15 bases between them.

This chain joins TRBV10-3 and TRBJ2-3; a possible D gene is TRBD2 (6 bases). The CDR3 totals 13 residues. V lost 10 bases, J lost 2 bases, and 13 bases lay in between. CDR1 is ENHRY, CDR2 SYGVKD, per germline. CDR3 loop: CASIRGNTDTQYF. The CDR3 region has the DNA TGTGCCAGCATTCGGGGGAACACAGATACGCAGTATTTT.

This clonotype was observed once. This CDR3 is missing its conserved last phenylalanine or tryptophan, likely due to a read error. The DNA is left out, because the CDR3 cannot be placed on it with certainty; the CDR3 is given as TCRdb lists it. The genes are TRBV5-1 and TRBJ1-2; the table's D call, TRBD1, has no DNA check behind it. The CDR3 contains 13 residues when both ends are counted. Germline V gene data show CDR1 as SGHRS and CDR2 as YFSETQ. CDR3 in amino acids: CASSGGAVDGYAL.

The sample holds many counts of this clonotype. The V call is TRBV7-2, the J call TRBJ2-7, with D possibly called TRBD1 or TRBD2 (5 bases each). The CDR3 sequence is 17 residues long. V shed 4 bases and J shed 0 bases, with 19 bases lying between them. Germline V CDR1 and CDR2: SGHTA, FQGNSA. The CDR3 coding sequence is TGTGCCAGCAGCTCAGCTGTATCCGGGACCTACTCCTACGAGCAGTACTTC. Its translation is CASSSAVSGTYSYEQYF.

CDR3 nucleotide sequence: TGCGCCAGCAGCCCACCCGGGGCCAACGTCCTGACTTTC. It specifies CASSPPGANVLTF. This chain connects TRBV5-1 to TRBJ2-6; D remains unclear. This CDR3 comprises 13 residues. Germline V gene data show CDR1 as SGHRS and CDR2 as YFSETQ. V was trimmed by 4 bases and J by 4 bases, leaving 6 bases between them.

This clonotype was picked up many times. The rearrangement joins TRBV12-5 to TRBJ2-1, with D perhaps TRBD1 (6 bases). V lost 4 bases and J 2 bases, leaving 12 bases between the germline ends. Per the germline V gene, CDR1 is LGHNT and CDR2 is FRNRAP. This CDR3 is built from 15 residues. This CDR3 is CASGSTGRTYNEQFF. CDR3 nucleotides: TGTGCTAGTGGTTCCACAGGGCGCACCTACAATGAGCAGTTCTTC.

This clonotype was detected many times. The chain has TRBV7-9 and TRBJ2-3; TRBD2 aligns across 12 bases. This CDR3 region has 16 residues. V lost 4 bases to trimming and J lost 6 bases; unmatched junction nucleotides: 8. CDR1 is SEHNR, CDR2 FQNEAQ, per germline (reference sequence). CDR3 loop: CASSSSGRAVTDTQYF. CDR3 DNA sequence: TGTGCCAGCAGCTCTAGCGGGAGGGCCGTAACGGATACGCAGTATTTT.

CDR3 DNA sequence: TGTGCCAGCAGCCTCGGGACCCCCATCGGGGAGCTGTTTTTT. Its translation: CASSLGTPIGELFF. The chain has TRBV7-9 and TRBJ2-2; D is tentatively TRBD1 or TRBD2 (5 bases each). Germline V gene sequence: CDR1 SEHNR, CDR2 FQNEAQ (reference sequence). V was trimmed by 5 bases and J by 7 bases, leaving 14 bases between them. The CDR3 runs 14 residues.

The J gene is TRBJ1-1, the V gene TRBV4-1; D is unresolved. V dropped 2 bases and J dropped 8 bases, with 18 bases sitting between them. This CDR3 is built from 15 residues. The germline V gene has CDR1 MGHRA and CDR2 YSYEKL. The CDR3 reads CASSQHLDPTQEAFF. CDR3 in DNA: TGCGCCAGCAGCCAACATCTCGACCCGACCCAGGAAGCTTTCTTT.

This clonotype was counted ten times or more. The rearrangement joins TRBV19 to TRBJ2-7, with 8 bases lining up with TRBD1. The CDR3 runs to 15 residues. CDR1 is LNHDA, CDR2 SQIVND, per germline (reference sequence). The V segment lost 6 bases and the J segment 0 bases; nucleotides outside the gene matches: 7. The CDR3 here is CASSKQGDPSYEQYF. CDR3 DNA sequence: TGTGCCAGTAGCAAACAGGGGGACCCCTCCTACGAGCAGTACTTC.

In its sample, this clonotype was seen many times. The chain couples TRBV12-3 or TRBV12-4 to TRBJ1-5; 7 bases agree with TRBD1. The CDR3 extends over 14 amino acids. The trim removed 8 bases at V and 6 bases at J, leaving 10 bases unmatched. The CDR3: CASAREGATQPQHF. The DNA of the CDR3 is TGTGCCAGCGCTCGGGAGGGGGCAACTCAGCCCCAGCATTTT.

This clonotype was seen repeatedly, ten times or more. CDR3 protein: CASVGQGWTDTQYF. CDR3 bases: TGTGCCAGCGTAGGACAGGGTTGGACAGATACGCAGTATTTT. The chain is built from TRBV27 and TRBJ2-3; TRBD1 matches 8 bases. Germline loops: CDR1 MNHEY, CDR2 SMNVEV (reference sequence). V lost 8 bases, J lost 3 bases, and 7 bases stayed unmatched. The CDR3 length is 14 residues.

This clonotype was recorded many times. The CDR3 DNA reads as TGCGCCAGCAGCCAAAACTACAGGAAAGGGGGCTACACCTTC. Protein sequence: CASSQNYRKGGYTF. The chain joins TRBV4-1 to TRBJ1-2, with D maybe TRBD1 (5 bases). Germline assignment: CDR1 MGHRA and CDR2 YSYEKL. The CDR3 totals 14 residues. V was clipped by 2 bases and J by 8 bases, with 15 bases between them.

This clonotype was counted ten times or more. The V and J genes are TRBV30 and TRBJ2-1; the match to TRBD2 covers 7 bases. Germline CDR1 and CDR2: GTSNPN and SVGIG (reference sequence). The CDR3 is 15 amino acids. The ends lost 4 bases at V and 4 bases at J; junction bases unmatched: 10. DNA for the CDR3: TGTGCCTGGATAGCCAGGCTAGCGGAGTACAATGAGCAGTTCTTC. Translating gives CAWIARLAEYNEQFF.